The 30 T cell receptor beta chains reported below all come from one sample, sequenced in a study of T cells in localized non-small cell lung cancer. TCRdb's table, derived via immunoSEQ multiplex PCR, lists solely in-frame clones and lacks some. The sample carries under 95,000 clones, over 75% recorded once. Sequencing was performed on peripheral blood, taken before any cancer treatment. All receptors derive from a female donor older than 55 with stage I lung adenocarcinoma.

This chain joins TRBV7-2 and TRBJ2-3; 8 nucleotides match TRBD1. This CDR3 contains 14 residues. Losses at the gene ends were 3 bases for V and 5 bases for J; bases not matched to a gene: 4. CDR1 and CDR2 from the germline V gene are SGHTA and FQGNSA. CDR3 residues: CASSLRDRRDTQYF. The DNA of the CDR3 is TGTGCCAGCAGCTTGAGGGACAGGAGAGATACGCAGTATTTT.

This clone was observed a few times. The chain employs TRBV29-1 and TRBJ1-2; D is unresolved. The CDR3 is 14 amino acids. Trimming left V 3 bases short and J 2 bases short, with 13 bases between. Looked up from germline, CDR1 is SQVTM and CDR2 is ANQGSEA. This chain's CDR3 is CSVDRAGGNYGYTF. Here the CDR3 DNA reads TGCAGCGTTGACCGGGCAGGAGGAAACTATGGCTACACCTTC.

DNA of the CDR3: TGTGCCAGCAGCCTCGGACAGGGTGAAGCTTTCTTT. It translates to CASSLGQGEAFF. The chain joins TRBV6-5 to TRBJ1-1; 8 bases agree with TRBD1. Germline V gene data show CDR1 as MNHEY and CDR2 as SVGAGI. This CDR3 spans 12 amino acids. J gave up 7 bases and V 6 bases, and 4 bases lay outside the gene matches.

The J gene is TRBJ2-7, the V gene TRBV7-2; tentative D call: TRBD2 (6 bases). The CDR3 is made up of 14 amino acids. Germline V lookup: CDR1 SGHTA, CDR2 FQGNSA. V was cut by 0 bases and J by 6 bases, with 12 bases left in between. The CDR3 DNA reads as TGTGCCAGCAGCTTAGCGACCCAGGGAGGCGAGCAGTACTTC. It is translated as CASSLATQGGEQYF.

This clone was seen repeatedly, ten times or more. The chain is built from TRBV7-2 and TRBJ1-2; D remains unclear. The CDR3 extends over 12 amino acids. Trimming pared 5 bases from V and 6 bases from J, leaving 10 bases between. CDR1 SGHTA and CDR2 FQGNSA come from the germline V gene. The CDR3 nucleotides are TGTGCCAGCAGCCCCCGAAGTGATGGCTACACCTTC. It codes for CASSPRSDGYTF.

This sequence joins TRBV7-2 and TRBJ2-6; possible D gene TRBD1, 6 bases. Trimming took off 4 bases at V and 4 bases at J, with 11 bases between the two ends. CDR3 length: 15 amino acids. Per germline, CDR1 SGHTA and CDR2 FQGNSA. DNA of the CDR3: TGTGCCAGCAGCTACAGGGCGGCCGGGGCCAACGTCCTGACTTTC. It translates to CASSYRAAGANVLTF.

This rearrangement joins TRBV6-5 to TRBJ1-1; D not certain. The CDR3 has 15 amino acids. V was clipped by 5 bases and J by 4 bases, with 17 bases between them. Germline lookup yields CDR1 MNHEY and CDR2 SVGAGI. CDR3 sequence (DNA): TGTGCCAGCAGTCCAACGGACTTGTCGCGCACTGAAGCTTTCTTT. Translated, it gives CASSPTDLSRTEAFF.

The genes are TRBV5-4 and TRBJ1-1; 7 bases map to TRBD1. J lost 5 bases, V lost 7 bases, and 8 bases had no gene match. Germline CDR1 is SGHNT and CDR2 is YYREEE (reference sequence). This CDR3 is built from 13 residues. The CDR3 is CASRAGGSTEAFF. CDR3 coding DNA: TGTGCCAGCCGGGCAGGGGGAAGTACTGAAGCTTTCTTT.

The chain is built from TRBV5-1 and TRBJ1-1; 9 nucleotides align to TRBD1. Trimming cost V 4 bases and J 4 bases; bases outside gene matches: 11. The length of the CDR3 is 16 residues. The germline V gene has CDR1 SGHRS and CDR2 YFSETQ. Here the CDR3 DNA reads TGCGCCAGCAGCCTTCGACAGGGGGGAGGGAGCACTGAAGCTTTCTTT. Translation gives CASSLRQGGGSTEAFF.

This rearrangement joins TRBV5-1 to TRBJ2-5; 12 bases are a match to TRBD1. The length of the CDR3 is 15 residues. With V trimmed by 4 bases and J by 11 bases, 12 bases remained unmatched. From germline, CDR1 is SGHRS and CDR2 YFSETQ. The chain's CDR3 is CASSLSGTGGEEQYF. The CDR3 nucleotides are TGCGCCAGCAGCCTCTCCGGGACAGGGGGCGAAGAGCAGTACTTC.

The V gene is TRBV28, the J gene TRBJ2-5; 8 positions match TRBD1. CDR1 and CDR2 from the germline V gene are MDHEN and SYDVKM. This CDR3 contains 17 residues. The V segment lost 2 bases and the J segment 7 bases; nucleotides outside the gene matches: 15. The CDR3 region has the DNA TGTGCCAGCAGTTTACGACAGGGGCGGGTACAGTCTGGGACCCAGTACTTC. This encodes CASSLRQGRVQSGTQYF.

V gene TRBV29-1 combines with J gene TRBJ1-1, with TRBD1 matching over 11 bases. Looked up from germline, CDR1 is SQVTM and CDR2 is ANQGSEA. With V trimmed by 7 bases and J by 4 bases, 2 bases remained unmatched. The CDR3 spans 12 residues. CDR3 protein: CSDGTGGTEAFF. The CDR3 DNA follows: TGCAGCGACGGGACAGGGGGCACTGAAGCTTTCTTT.

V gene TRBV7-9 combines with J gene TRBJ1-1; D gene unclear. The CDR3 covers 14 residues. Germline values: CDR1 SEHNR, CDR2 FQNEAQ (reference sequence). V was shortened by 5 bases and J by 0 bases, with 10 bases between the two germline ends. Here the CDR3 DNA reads TGTGCCAGCAGCCAAATGTCGGTGAACACTGAAGCTTTCTTT. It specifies CASSQMSVNTEAFF.

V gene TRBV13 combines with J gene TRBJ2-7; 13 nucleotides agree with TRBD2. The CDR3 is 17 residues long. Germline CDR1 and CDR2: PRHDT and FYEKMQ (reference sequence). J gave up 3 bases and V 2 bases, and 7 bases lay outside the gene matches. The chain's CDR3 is CASSLITGLAGNYEQYF. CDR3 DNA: TGTGCCAGCAGCTTAATTACGGGACTAGCGGGAAACTACGAGCAGTACTTC. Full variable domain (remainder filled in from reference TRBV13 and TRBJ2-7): AAGVIQSPRHLIKEKRETATLKCYPIPRHDTVYWYQQGPGQDPQFLISFYEKMQSDKGSIPDRFSAQQFSDYHSELNMSSLELGDSALYFCASSLITGLAGNYEQYFGPGTRLTVT.

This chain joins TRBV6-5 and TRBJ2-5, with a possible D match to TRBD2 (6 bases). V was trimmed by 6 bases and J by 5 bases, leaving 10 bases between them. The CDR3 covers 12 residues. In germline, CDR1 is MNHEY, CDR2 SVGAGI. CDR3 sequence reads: CASRDRGETQYF. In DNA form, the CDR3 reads TGTGCCAGCAGGGACCGGGGGGAGACCCAGTACTTC.

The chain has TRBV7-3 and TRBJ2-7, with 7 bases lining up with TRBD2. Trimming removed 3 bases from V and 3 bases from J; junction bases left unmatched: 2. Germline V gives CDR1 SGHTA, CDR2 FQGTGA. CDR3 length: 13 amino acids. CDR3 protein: CASSFGEGYEQYF. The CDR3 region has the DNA TGTGCCAGCAGCTTTGGGGAGGGCTACGAGCAGTACTTC.

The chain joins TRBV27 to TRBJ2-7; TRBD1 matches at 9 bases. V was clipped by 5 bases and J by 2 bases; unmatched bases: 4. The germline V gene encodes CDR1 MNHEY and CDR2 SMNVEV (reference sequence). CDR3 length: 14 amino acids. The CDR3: CASSAGTGPYEQYF. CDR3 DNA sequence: TGTGCCAGCAGTGCCGGGACAGGGCCCTACGAGCAGTACTTC.

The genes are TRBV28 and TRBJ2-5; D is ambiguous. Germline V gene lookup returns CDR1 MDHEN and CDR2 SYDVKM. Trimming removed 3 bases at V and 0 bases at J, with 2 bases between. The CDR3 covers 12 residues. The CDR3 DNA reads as TGTGCCAGCAGTTTCGACCAAGAGACCCAGTACTTC. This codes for CASSFDQETQYF.

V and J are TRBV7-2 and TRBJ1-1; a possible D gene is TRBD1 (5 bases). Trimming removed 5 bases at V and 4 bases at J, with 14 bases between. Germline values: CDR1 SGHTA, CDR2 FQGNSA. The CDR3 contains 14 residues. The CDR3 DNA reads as TGTGCCAGCAGCCTCGTGGGGCGCAGCACTGAAGCTTTCTTT. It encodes CASSLVGRSTEAFF. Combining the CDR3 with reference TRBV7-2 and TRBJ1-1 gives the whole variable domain GAGVSQSPSNKVTEKGKDVELRCDPISGHTALYWYRQSLGQGLEFLIYFQGNSAPDKSGLPSDRFSAERTGGSVSTLTIQRTQQEDSAVYLCASSLVGRSTEAFFGQGTRLTVV.

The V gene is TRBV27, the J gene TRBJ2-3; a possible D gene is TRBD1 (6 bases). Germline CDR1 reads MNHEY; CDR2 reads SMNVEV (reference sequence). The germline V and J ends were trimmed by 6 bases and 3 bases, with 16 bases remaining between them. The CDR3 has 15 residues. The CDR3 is CASRGHSDRTDTQYF. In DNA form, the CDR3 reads TGTGCCAGCAGGGGCCATAGTGACAGGACAGATACGCAGTATTTT.

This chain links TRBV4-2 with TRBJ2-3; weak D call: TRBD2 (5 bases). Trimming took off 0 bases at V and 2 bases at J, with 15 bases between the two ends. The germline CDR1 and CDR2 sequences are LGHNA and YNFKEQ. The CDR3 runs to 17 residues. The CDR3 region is CASSQEGTGTLTDTQYF. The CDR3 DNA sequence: TGTGCCAGCAGCCAAGAGGGTACGGGAACTCTCACAGATACGCAGTATTTT.

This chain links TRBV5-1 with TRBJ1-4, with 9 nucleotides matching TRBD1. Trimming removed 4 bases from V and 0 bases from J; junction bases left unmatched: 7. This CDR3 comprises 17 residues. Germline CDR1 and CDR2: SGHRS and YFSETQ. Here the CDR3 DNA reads TGCGCCAGCAGCCACAGGGGGCTTTCCGCAACTAATGAAAAACTGTTTTTT. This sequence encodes CASSHRGLSATNEKLFF.

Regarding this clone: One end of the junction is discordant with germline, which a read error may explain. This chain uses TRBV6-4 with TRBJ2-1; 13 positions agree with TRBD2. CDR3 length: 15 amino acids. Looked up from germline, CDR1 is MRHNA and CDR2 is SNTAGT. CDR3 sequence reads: CASSYSLAGGYEQFF. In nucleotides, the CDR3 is TGTGCCAGCAGTTACTCACTAGCGGGAGGGTATGAGCAGTTCTTC.

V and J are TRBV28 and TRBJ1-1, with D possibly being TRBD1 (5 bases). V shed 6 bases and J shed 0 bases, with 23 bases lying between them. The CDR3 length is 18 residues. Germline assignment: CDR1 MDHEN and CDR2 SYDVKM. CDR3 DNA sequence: TGTGCCAGCAGCCCGTCGGGGGGTTGGTTGAATATGAACACTGAAGCTTTCTTT. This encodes CASSPSGGWLNMNTEAFF.

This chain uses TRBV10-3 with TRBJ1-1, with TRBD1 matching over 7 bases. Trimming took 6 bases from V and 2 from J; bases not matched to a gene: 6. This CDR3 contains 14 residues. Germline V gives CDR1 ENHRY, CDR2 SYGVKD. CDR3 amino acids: CAIREGTANTEAFF. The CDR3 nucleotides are TGTGCCATCAGAGAAGGGACAGCAAACACTGAAGCTTTCTTT.

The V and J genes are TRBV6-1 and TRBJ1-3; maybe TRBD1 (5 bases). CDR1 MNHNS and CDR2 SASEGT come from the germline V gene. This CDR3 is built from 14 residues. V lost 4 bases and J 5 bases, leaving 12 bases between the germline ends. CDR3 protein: CASSGSGGRNTIYF. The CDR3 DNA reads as TGTGCCAGCAGTGGGAGCGGGGGGAGAAACACCATATATTTT.

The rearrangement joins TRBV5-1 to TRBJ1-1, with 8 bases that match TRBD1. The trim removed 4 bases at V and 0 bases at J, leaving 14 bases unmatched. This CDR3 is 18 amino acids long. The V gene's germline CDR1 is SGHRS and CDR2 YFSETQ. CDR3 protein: CASSRTRGRRGMNTEAFF. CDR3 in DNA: TGCGCCAGCAGCCGCACCAGGGGGCGCAGGGGCATGAACACTGAAGCTTTCTTT. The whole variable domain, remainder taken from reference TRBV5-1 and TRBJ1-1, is KAGVTQTPRYLIKTRGQQVTLSCSPISGHRSVSWYQQTPGQGLQFLFEYFSETQRNKGNFPGRFSGRQFSNSRSEMNVSTLELGDSALYLCASSRTRGRRGMNTEAFFGQGTRLTVV.

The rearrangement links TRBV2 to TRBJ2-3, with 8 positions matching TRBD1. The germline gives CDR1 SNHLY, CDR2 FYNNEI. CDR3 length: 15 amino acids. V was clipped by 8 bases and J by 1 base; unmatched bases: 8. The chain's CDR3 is CASSGWGQGTDTQYF. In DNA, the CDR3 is TGTGCCAGCTCAGGCTGGGGACAGGGCACAGATACGCAGTATTTT. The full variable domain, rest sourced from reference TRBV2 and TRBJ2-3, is EPEVTQTPSHQVTQMGQEVILRCVPISNHLYFYWYRQILGQKVEFLVSFYNNEISEKSEIFDDQFSVERPDGSNFTLKIRSTKLEDSAMYFCASSGWGQGTDTQYFGPGTRLTVL.

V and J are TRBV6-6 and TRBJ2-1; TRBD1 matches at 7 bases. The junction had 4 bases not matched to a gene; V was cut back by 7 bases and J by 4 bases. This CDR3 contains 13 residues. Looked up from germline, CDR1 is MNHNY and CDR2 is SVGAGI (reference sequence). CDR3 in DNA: TGTGCCAGCAAGACAGGGTCGTACAATGAGCAGTTCTTC. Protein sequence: CASKTGSYNEQFF.

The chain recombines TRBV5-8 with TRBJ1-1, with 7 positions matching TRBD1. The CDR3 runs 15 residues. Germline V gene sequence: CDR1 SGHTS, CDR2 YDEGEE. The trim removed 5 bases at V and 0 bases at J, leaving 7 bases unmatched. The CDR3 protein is CASRRGDSMNTEAFF. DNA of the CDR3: TGTGCCAGCAGAAGGGGGGACAGCATGAACACTGAAGCTTTCTTT.